A single sample gave rise to the 9 T cell receptor beta chains below, sequenced in a study of beta chain features in type 1 diabetes. Study-wide points: Moderately but significantly shorter TCRB CDR3s were found in Type 1 diabetes patients in all four CD4+ subsets.

The study reverse transcribed the entire isolated RNA, so it sequenced expressed TCRB transcripts. Assay: immunoSEQ multiplex PCR; the TCRdb copy retains only in-frame clones and omits some. The sample has 350,000 to 400,000 clones; roughly 13% are singletons. Their antigens remain unidentified. Sequenced input: naive CD4+ T cells from blood. These receptors originate from a woman under 30 with type 1 diabetes.

This clone was picked up a small number of times. The chain has TRBV30 and TRBJ1-2, with a tentative D call TRBD1 (5 bases). CDR3 length: 15 residues. Trimming cost V 4 bases and J 4 bases, with 19 bases left between them. Germline assignment: CDR1 GTSNPN and CDR2 SVGIG (reference sequence). The CDR3: CAWTFMGGEAYGYTF. The DNA for the CDR3 is TGTGCCTGGACCTTCATGGGGGGAGAGGCCTATGGCTACACCTTC.

Worth noting for this clone: Other DNA sequences within the sample encode an identical CDR3. The gene calls are TRBV27 and TRBJ2-7; D may be TRBD2 (6 bases). V lost 8 bases and J lost 5, with 10 bases in between. The CDR3 consists of 11 residues. Germline CDR1 is MNHEY and CDR2 is SMNVEV (reference sequence). This chain's CDR3 is CASGRIHEQYF. As DNA, the CDR3 is TGTGCCAGCGGGAGGATCCACGAGCAGTACTTC.

This clone showed up just a few times. V is TRBV5-1 and J is TRBJ2-7, with D possibly being TRBD1 (6 bases). The V end lost 4 bases, the J end lost 2 bases, and 13 bases lay between the germline ends. From germline, CDR1 is SGHRS and CDR2 YFSETQ. The CDR3 is 14 residues long. CDR3 amino acids: CASSLTGSAYEQYF. CDR3 coding DNA: TGCGCCAGCAGCCTTACAGGGTCGGCCTACGAGCAGTACTTC.

The table lists this clone with a few counts. The chain is built from TRBV5-1 and TRBJ2-7; D is perhaps TRBD1 (5 bases). The V end lost 4 bases, the J end lost 2 bases, and 13 bases lay between the germline ends. The length of the CDR3 is 14 residues. Looked up from germline, CDR1 is SGHRS and CDR2 is YFSETQ. The CDR3 loop reads CASSTRAGPYEQYF. The CDR3 DNA reads TGCGCCAGCAGCACCCGGGCAGGGCCCTACGAGCAGTACTTC.

In its sample, this clone was seen a few times. The chain's CDR3 is CAGTGSTDTQYF. CDR3 sequence (DNA): TGTGCCGGGACCGGGAGTACAGATACGCAGTATTTT. The chain recombines TRBV30 with TRBJ2-3; a weak D match, TRBD2 (6 bases). Germline V gene data show CDR1 as GTSNPN and CDR2 as SVGIG (reference sequence). V lost 8 bases and J 3 bases, leaving 12 bases between the germline ends. This CDR3 is built from 12 residues. Combining the CDR3 with reference TRBV30 and TRBJ2-3 gives the whole variable domain SQTIHQWPATLVQPVGSPLSLECTVEGTSNPNLYWYRQAAGRGLQLLFYSVGIGQISSEVPQNLSASRPQDRQFILSSKKLLLSDSGFYLCAGTGSTDTQYFGPGTRLTVL.

The chain couples TRBV19 to TRBJ1-1; possible D gene TRBD1, 6 bases. The CDR3 totals 14 residues. Germline CDR1 reads LNHDA; CDR2 reads SQIVND (reference sequence). Trimming stripped 3 bases from V and 1 base from J, with 9 bases between. The CDR3 reads CASSMGHRNTEAFF. The CDR3 coding sequence is TGTGCCAGTAGTATGGGACACAGGAACACTGAAGCTTTCTTT.

This clone was counted between two and nine times. The chain has TRBV7-2 and TRBJ2-7; TRBD1 matches at 7 bases. This CDR3 region has 14 residues. With 4 bases clipped from V and 3 bases from J, the junction kept 6 bases outside the gene matches. Per germline, CDR1 SGHTA and CDR2 FQGNSA. The CDR3 sequence: CASSSGTALYEQYF. CDR3 coding DNA: TGTGCCAGCAGCTCCGGGACAGCCCTCTACGAGCAGTACTTC.

This clone was counted between two and nine times. V usage is TRBV28 and J usage is TRBJ2-5; TRBD1 matches 7 bases. The CDR3 extends over 14 amino acids. With V trimmed by 7 bases and J by 1 base, 6 bases remained unmatched. Germline V gene lookup returns CDR1 MDHEN and CDR2 SYDVKM. CDR3 bases: TGTGCCAGCACCATAGGGACAGCCCAAGAGACCCAGTACTTC. This gives the protein CASTIGTAQETQYF.

There are a few counts of this clone. This chain joins TRBV7-9 and TRBJ1-2; no definite D call. With 1 base removed from V and 1 base from J, the gap between germline ends came to 7 bases. CDR3 length equals 14 residues. Germline CDR1 reads SEHNR; CDR2 reads FQNEAQ (reference sequence). Here the CDR3 reads CASSLGASNYGYTF. The CDR3 nucleotides read TGTGCCAGCAGCTTAGGCGCGAGTAACTATGGCTACACCTTC.